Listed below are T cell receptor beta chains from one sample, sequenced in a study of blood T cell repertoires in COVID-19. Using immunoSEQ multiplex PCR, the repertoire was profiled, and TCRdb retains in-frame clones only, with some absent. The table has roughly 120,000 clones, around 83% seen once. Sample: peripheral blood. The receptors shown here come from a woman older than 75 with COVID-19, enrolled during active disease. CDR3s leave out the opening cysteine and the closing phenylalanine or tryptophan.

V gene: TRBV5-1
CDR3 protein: ASSSASGEQF

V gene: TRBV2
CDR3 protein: ASSDQGFGYT

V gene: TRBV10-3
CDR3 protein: AISESGGRTPHRGGNTIY

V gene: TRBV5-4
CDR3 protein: ASSAASGQNTEAF

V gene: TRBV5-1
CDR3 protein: ASSLGANYGYT

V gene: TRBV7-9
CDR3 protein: ASSLLGGVSTEAF

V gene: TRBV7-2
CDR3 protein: ATNPTTGMRVLNTEAF

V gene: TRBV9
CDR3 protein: ASSVALSASAGEQF

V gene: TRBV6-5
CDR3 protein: ASSYGQGYTGELF

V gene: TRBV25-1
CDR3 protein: ASILVQPQH

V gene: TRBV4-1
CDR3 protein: ASSHSWTAYNEQF

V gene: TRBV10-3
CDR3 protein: AISESATSGQETQY

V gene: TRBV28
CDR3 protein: ASTTRTGESQETQY

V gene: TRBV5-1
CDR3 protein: ASSPGASGSTDTQY

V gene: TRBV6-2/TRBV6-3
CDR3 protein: ASSLAGVAPETQY

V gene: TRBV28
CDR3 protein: ASSPLPGTSGRRETQY

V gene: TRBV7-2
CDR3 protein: ASSSEGAQQVTDTQY

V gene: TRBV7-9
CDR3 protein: ASSASSTNEKLF

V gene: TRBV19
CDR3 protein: ASTRWGTSSLNTGELF

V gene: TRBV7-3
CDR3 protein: ASSLGLAGGQNIQY

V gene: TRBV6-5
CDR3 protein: ASRLDRVREKLF

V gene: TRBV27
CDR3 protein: ASSLRDRATDTQY

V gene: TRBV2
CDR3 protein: ASSTTGTYNEQF

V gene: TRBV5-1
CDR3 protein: ASSLTQGNNEKLF

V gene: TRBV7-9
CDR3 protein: ASSGDYSTDTQY

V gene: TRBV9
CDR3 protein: ASSGDTRNEKLF

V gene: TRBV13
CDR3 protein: ASSPGYGGASHTGELF

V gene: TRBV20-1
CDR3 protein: SASRGGNEQF

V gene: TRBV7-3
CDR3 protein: ASSLGPGTYEQY

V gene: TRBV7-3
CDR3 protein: ASSLSLTGVQGTQY

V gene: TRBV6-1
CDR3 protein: ASSEKRGRDSPLH

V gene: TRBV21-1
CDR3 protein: ASSKSARNWFSLNTEAF

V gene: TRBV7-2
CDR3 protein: ASPSLLNTGELF

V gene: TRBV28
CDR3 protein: ASTRDRGLEQY

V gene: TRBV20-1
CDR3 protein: SASDPRYNEQF

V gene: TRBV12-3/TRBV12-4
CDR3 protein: ASSIQGAGPGG

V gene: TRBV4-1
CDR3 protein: ASSQDRQGDFWSPLH

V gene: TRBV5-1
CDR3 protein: ASSTTGGFSEQY

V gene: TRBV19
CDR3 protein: ASSMIASGSAEQF

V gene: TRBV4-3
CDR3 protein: ASSQDIRTDTQY

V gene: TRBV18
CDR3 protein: ASSPARTGVEKLF

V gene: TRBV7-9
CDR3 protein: ASSLPPRLAGSTDTQY

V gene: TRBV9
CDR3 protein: ASSVSPGTSGDTGELF

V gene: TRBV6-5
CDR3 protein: ASSPIGGEQY

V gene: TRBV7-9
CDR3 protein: ELGVSGTFCEQY

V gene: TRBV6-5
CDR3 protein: ASSLISGNEQF

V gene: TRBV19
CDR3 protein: ASSYSGPPGANVLT